This T cell receptor beta chain stems from a study of CD8 T cells in Susac syndrome. Reverse transcription used roughly 0.45 to 1 ug RNA and random hexamers. The CDR3 of TCR beta was amplified by immunoSEQ multiplex PCR across 54 Vbeta and 13 Jbeta. TCRdb reanalysed the immunoSEQ multiplex PCR reads using MiXCR and keeps one entry per CDR3 protein. The sample gives 90,000 to 150,000 distinct CDR3 sequences, 92% of which show up once; approximately 0.13% is in the top ten. This clonotype was counted once. There are 15 residues in the CDR3. Trimming cost V 3 bases and J 0 bases, with 8 bases left between them. CDR1 is SGHTA, CDR2 FQGNSA, per germline.

The chain uses TRBV7-2 and TRBJ1-4, with a weak D call TRBD1 (5 bases). The sample taken for sequencing was CD4+ T cells from PBMCs. The receptor was derived from a human donor in good health. The CDR3 region has the DNA TGTGCCAGCAGCTTCTCGGGGGCAACTAATGAAAAACTGTTTTTT. Translation gives CASSFSGATNEKLFF. Full variable domain (outside the CDR3, taken from reference TRBV7-2 and TRBJ1-4): GAGVSQSPSNKVTEKGKDVELRCDPISGHTALYWYRQSLGQGLEFLIYFQGNSAPDKSGLPSDRFSAERTGGSVSTLTIQRTQQEDSAVYLCASSFSGATNEKLFFGSGTQLSVL.